This T cell receptor (beta chain) stems from a study of blood T cell repertoires in COVID-19. The overall study: The analysed material was cDNA or gDNA that came from T cells, B-cell-depleted T cells, or PBMCs.

Sequencing was performed with immunoSEQ multiplex PCR; in TCRdb, only in-frame clones are kept and a portion is missing. Altogether around 260,000 clones are present, about 83% being singletons, with the ten largest covering 8% to 9.5%. This CDR3 is 15 amino acids long. The V gene's germline CDR1 is GTSNPN and CDR2 SVGIG (reference sequence). J was trimmed by 5 bases and V by 2 bases; bases with no gene match: 9. The origin of this receptor is a woman aged 45 to 65 who had recovered from COVID-19. The sequencing input was peripheral blood. The gene calls are TRBV30 and TRBJ2-7, with TRBD1 matching 10 bases. The CDR3 reads CAWSSGTGVGHEQYF. The CDR3 nucleotides are TGTGCCTGGAGTTCCGGGACAGGGGTCGGCCACGAGCAGTACTTC.